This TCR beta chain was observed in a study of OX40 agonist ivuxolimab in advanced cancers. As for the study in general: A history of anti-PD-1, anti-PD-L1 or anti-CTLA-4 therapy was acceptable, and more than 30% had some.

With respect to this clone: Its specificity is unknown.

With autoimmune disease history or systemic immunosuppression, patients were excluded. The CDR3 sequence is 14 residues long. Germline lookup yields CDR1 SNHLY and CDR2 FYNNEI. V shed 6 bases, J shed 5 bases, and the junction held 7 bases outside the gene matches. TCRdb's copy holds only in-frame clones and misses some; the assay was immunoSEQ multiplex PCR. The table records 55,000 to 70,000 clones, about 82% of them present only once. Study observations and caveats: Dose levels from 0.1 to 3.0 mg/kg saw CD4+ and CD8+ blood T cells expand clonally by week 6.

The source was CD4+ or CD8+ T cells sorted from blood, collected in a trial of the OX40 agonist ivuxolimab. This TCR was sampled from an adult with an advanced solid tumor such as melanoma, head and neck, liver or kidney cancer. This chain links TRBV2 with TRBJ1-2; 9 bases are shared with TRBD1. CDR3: CASSAQGARYGYTF. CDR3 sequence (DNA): TGTGCCAGCAGCGCACAGGGGGCGCGGTATGGCTACACCTTC.